Each of the 21 T cell receptor beta chains below was sequenced from the same sample in a study of blood T cell repertoires in COVID-19. Sequencing used immunoSEQ multiplex PCR; TCRdb keeps in-frame clones, though not all of them. Found here are about 94,000 clones, around 80% of them singletons; the top ten hold roughly 20%. The sample was peripheral blood. These receptors originate from a human donor in a cohort sampled during active COVID-19.

The chain has TRBV9 and TRBJ2-3; the D gene is possibly TRBD2 (5 bases). CDR3 size: 16 residues. The germline V gene has CDR1 SGDLS and CDR2 YYNGEE. Trimming removed 3 bases at V and 0 bases at J, with 14 bases between. CDR3 sequence: CASSAEASRSTDTQYF. The DNA for the CDR3 is TGTGCCAGCAGCGCCGAGGCTAGCAGAAGCACAGATACGCAGTATTTT.

This clone was counted a single time. The chain couples TRBV19 to TRBJ1-5; 7 nucleotides align to TRBD1. The CDR3 loop spans 15 amino acids. V lost 2 bases, J lost 5 bases, and 6 bases stayed unmatched. Germline values: CDR1 LNHDA, CDR2 SQIVND (reference sequence). The CDR3 DNA sequence: TGTGCCAGTAGTATACACCGGACAGGTTATCAGCCCCAGCATTTT. Its protein is CASSIHRTGYQPQHF. Supplemented by reference TRBV19 and TRBJ1-5, the full variable domain reads DGGITQSPKYLFRKEGQNVTLSCEQNLNHDAMYWYRQDPGQGLRLIYYSQIVNDFQKGDIAEGYSVSREKKESFPLTVTSAQKNPTAFYLCASSIHRTGYQPQHFGDGTRLSIL.

This chain connects TRBV5-1 to TRBJ2-5, with TRBD2 matching over 11 bases. CDR1 is SGHRS, CDR2 YFSETQ, per germline. With 3 bases clipped from V and 3 bases from J, the junction kept 4 bases outside the gene matches. CDR3 length: 15 residues. Written as DNA, the CDR3 is TGCGCCAGCAGCTGGACGGGACTAGCGGAAGAGACCCAGTACTTC. It is translated as CASSWTGLAEETQYF.

The rearrangement joins TRBV11-2 to TRBJ2-7; 9 bases agree with TRBD1. Germline-derived CDR1 and CDR2 are SGHAT and FQNNGV. Trimming cost V 5 bases and J 1 base; bases outside gene matches: 15. The CDR3 consists of 18 residues. CDR3 amino acids: CASSQASIPGQGSYEQYF. Written as DNA, the CDR3 is TGTGCCAGCAGCCAAGCGAGCATACCGGGACAGGGATCCTACGAGCAGTACTTC.

The chain is built from TRBV3-1 (or the pseudogene TRBV3-2) and TRBJ2-7; D is uncertain. The ends were cut back, 0 bases at V and 3 bases at J, with 9 bases in the middle. This CDR3 spans 14 amino acids. Germline lookup yields CDR1 LGHDT and CDR2 YNNKEL (reference sequence). CDR3 in amino acids: CASSQDPLGYEQYF. The CDR3 region has the DNA TGTGCCAGCAGCCAAGATCCCCTCGGCTACGAGCAGTACTTC.

The rearrangement links TRBV21-1 to TRBJ1-2; TRBD1, the table's D call, lacks a check against the DNA. TRBV21-1 is a known pseudogene. The CDR3 spans 13 residues. The DNA of the CDR3 is TGTGCCAGCAGCGTCCAGGTTTTCTATGGCTACACCTTC. It is translated as CASSVQVFYGYTF.

The chain recombines TRBV6-1 with TRBJ2-5; 7 bases match TRBD1. Germline CDR1 and CDR2: MNHNS and SASEGT. The CDR3 has 14 residues. Unmatched junction bases numbered 3, after V lost 0 bases and J lost 5 bases. CDR3 sequence (DNA): TGTGCCAGCAGTGAAGCAGGGGGCAGGGAGACCCAGTACTTC. Its protein product is CASSEAGGRETQYF.

This rearrangement joins TRBV6-5 to TRBJ2-5; 11 bases fit TRBD2. This CDR3 spans 14 amino acids. Trimming at V came to 7 bases and at J to 6 bases, leaving 7 bases not matched to a gene. Germline CDR1 reads MNHEY; CDR2 reads SVGAGI. The CDR3 spells CASTPTSGAKTQYF. The CDR3 coding sequence is TGTGCCAGCACCCCGACTAGCGGGGCCAAGACCCAGTACTTC.

The V call is TRBV28, the J call TRBJ2-5; TRBD2 matches at 10 bases. Per the germline V gene, CDR1 is MDHEN and CDR2 is SYDVKM. CDR3 length: 15 amino acids. V was pared by 3 bases and J by 3 bases, with 4 bases of the junction left unmatched. CDR3 amino acids: CASSFLGLAEETQYF. The CDR3 nucleotides are TGTGCCAGCAGTTTCCTAGGACTAGCGGAAGAGACCCAGTACTTC.

The rearrangement joins TRBV3-1 (or the pseudogene TRBV3-2) to TRBJ2-1; D is uncertain. There are 14 residues in the CDR3. V gave up 2 bases and J gave up 9 bases, with 14 bases separating them. Germline CDR1 and CDR2: LGHDT and YNNKEL (reference sequence). The CDR3 DNA is TGTGCCAGCAGCCAAAATTTGGCGACGGGTGAGCAGTTCTTC. Translation gives CASSQNLATGEQFF.

V usage is TRBV10-3 and J usage is TRBJ2-5, with a possible D match to TRBD2 (6 bases). Trimming removed 10 bases from V and 3 bases from J, with 9 bases in between. The CDR3 runs 11 residues. Looked up from germline, CDR1 is ENHRY and CDR2 is SYGVKD. The CDR3 reads CATKREETQYF. CDR3 coding DNA: TGTGCCACCAAGCGGGAAGAGACCCAGTACTTC.

The V call is TRBV5-5, the J call TRBJ2-7; the D is unclear. The CDR3 has 15 residues. The V end was cut by 2 bases, the J end by 3 bases, with 15 bases between. Per germline, CDR1 SGHKS and CDR2 YYEKEE (reference sequence). This chain's CDR3 is CASSFRGQVFYEQYF. CDR3 nucleotides: TGTGCCAGCAGCTTTCGTGGCCAGGTCTTCTACGAGCAGTACTTC.

This clone was counted a single time. The rearrangement uses TRBV6-1 and TRBJ2-1, with 8 bases identical to TRBD2. The CDR3 covers 15 residues. Germline CDR1 is MNHNS and CDR2 is SASEGT. The V segment lost 2 bases and the J segment 2 bases; nucleotides outside the gene matches: 2. CDR3 residues: CASSEMGLAYNEQFF. For the CDR3, the DNA is TGTGCCAGCAGTGAAATGGGACTAGCCTACAATGAGCAGTTCTTC.

This sequence joins TRBV28 and TRBJ1-2; D ambiguous. There are 13 residues in the CDR3. Germline V gene lookup returns CDR1 MDHEN and CDR2 SYDVKM. Trimming took 7 bases from V and 4 from J, leaving 13 bases between them. CDR3 loop: CASTPGLIYGYTF. The CDR3 bases are TGTGCCAGCACCCCGGGGTTGATCTATGGCTACACCTTC.

The genes are TRBV7-2 and TRBJ1-1; tentatively, D is TRBD1 (5 bases). This CDR3 has 13 amino acids. Germline V gene sequence: CDR1 SGHTA, CDR2 FQGNSA. Trimming removed 4 bases at V and 5 bases at J, with 11 bases between. In DNA form, the CDR3 reads TGTGCCAGCAGCTCCCAGGGTGGGACTGAAGCTTTCTTT. Translation: CASSSQGGTEAFF.

This chain links TRBV5-1 with TRBJ2-7, with D maybe TRBD2 (5 bases). Germline CDR1 is SGHRS and CDR2 is YFSETQ. CDR3 length equals 14 residues. Between the trimmed V and J ends, which lost 0 bases and 3 bases, there was a span of 10 bases. In nucleotides, the CDR3 is TGCGCCAGCAGCTTGGGGTACGGGAACTACGAGCAGTACTTC. This gives the protein CASSLGYGNYEQYF.

The CDR3 reads CAISDQRVGGDEQYF. In nucleotides, the CDR3 is TGTGCCATCAGTGACCAGCGGGTTGGAGGCGACGAGCAGTACTTC. The chain joins TRBV10-3 to TRBJ2-7, with D perhaps matching TRBD2 (6 bases). Trimming removed 3 bases at V and 5 bases at J, with 17 bases between. There are 15 residues in the CDR3. Germline CDR1 is ENHRY and CDR2 is SYGVKD.

The rearrangement joins TRBV10-3 to TRBJ2-7, with 9 bases identical to TRBD1. From germline, CDR1 is ENHRY and CDR2 SYGVKD. The CDR3 is 15 residues long. The V gene end was trimmed by 4 bases and the J gene end by 3 bases; junction bases not matched to a gene: 7. This CDR3 is CAISAVTGGIYEQYF. DNA for the CDR3: TGTGCCATCAGTGCAGTGACAGGGGGGATCTACGAGCAGTACTTC.

This chain's CDR3 is CATGDIWTEAFF. CDR3 nucleotide sequence: TGTGCCACCGGGGACATATGGACTGAAGCTTTCTTT. The chain has TRBV19 and TRBJ1-1, with a possible D match to TRBD1 (6 bases). From germline, CDR1 is LNHDA and CDR2 SQIVND (reference sequence). The CDR3 is made up of 12 amino acids. V lost 10 bases and J 5 bases, leaving 14 bases between the germline ends.

The rearrangement links TRBV12-3 or TRBV12-4 to TRBJ1-2; D is ambiguous. Trimming took 1 base from V and 6 from J, leaving 9 bases between them. The CDR3 sequence is 13 residues long. The CDR3 DNA reads as TGTGCCAGCAGTTTAGTCTGGCCCCATGGCTACACCTTC. This translates into CASSLVWPHGYTF.

The chain joins TRBV6-5 to TRBJ2-5; D might be TRBD1 (6 bases). Germline V gene sequence: CDR1 MNHEY, CDR2 SVGAGI. Trimming shortened V by 6 bases and J by 7 bases, and 15 bases separated the two germline ends. The CDR3 contains 13 residues. The CDR3 spells CASSFQGSGTQYF. CDR3 in DNA: TGTGCCAGCAGCTTTCAGGGGAGCGGGACCCAGTACTTC.